The following is a T cell receptor (beta chain) sequence with its context. What it recognizes is unknown. The sample contains more than one DNA sequence encoding this CDR3. Trimming removed 0 bases from V and 0 bases from J, with 6 bases in between. Germline lookup yields CDR1 MNHEY and CDR2 SMNVEV (reference sequence). The CDR3 extends over 14 amino acids. This sample was included in a study of Ad26.COV2.S vaccination and SARS-CoV-2 variants. Study in general: Participants got Ad26.COV2.S intramuscularly, once or twice 56 days apart. Study-wide points: Participants in the vaccine arm had higher spike-specific TCR breadth; placebo recipients had lower.

The treatment here: about 20 received Ad26.COV2.S at low or high dose, single or two shots; about 5 received placebo; per-sample allocation not given. Samples analyzed were those drawn on day 63 after the first vaccine or placebo injection. As its vector, the vaccine had Ad26, which expressed Wuhan-strain SARS-CoV-2 spike. The table came from immunoSEQ multiplex PCR; TCRdb's copy has only in-frame clones and leaves some out. The sample yields roughly 450,000 clones, 75% to 95% seen once. This sequence joins TRBV27 and TRBJ2-7, with D unresolved. The TCR was taken from a person aged 18-60 years who received the Ad26.COV2.S COVID-19 vaccine or a placebo. The sample consisted of peripheral blood, taken in a trial of Ad26.COV2.S vaccine versus placebo. CDR3 sequence: CASSLSGPSYEQYF. The CDR3 coding sequence is TGTGCCAGCAGTTTATCAGGTCCCTCCTACGAGCAGTACTTC.